Below are 7 T cell receptor beta chains sequenced from a single sample in a study of chemoradiotherapy in HPV16-positive cancers. Some clones are missing from TCRdb's copy, which holds only in-frame ones; the method was immunoSEQ multiplex PCR. This table holds over 8,000 clones, about 89% found once. The source was blood, collected from a patient who underwent chemoradiotherapy. The receptors derive from a human donor with HPV-associated anogenital cancer.

The chain employs TRBV7-8 and TRBJ2-7, with TRBD2 identical over 7 bases. V lost 5 bases and J lost 3; bases outside the gene matches: 10. The germline V gene encodes CDR1 SGHVS and CDR2 FQNEAQ. CDR3 size: 15 residues. The chain's CDR3 is CASSQVMGGGYEQYF. CDR3 in DNA: TGTGCCAGCAGCCAGGTCATGGGGGGGGGCTACGAGCAGTACTTC.

In this sample, this clone turned up once. The chain is built from TRBV6-5 and TRBJ2-1, with D unclear. V lost 8 bases and J lost 5, with 4 bases in between. The CDR3 runs 10 residues. Germline assignment: CDR1 MNHEY and CDR2 SVGAGI. The CDR3 loop is CASGHNEQFF. CDR3 nucleotides: TGTGCCAGCGGCCACAATGAGCAGTTCTTC.

The J gene is TRBJ2-7, the V gene TRBV21-1; the table's D call, TRBD2, has no DNA check behind it. TRBV21-1 is deemed a pseudogene. The length of the CDR3 is 10 residues. The CDR3 protein is CASSPYEQYF. In nucleotides, the CDR3 is TGTGCCAGCAGCCCTTACGAGCAGTACTTC.

CDR3 in amino acids: CASRPGNNEQFF. The CDR3 DNA sequence: TGCGCCAGCAGGCCTGGAAACAATGAGCAGTTCTTC. The chain is built from TRBV5-1 and TRBJ2-1, with D hard to call. The length of the CDR3 is 12 residues. The V and J ends lost 5 bases and 5 bases respectively, with 8 bases between them. Germline V lookup: CDR1 SGHRS, CDR2 YFSETQ.

The chain employs TRBV6-1 and TRBJ2-7, with 10 bases matching TRBD1. CDR1 MNHNS and CDR2 SASEGT come from the germline V gene. The V gene end was trimmed by 6 bases and the J gene end by 3 bases; junction bases not matched to a gene: 5. There are 14 residues in the CDR3. The CDR3 DNA is TGTGCCAGCAGCCTGACAGGGGGCGACTACGAGCAGTACGTC. Protein sequence: CASSLTGGDYEQYV.

This chain joins TRBV2 and TRBJ1-1; perhaps TRBD1 as D (5 bases). V was pared by 6 bases and J by 3 bases, with 23 bases between. Germline V CDR1 and CDR2: SNHLY, FYNNEI. The CDR3 is 17 amino acids. The CDR3 loop reads CASRDSGTLGGYTEAFF. For the CDR3, the DNA is TGTGCCAGCAGAGACTCCGGGACTCTGGGGGGTTACACTGAAGCTTTCTTT. Drawing the rest from reference TRBV2 and TRBJ1-1, the complete variable domain is EPEVTQTPSHQVTQMGQEVILRCVPISNHLYFYWYRQILGQKVEFLVSFYNNEISEKSEIFDDQFSVERPDGSNFTLKIRSTKLEDSAMYFCASRDSGTLGGYTEAFFGQGTRLTVV.

This clone has only one observation. V is TRBV2 and J is TRBJ1-2; TRBD1 matches at 8 bases. V was pared by 6 bases and J by 4 bases, with 7 bases of the junction left unmatched. The CDR3 extends over 14 amino acids. Germline V gene sequence: CDR1 SNHLY, CDR2 FYNNEI. The CDR3 coding sequence is TGTGCCAGCAGAGACAGGGGAACGACCTATGGCTACACCTTC. This codes for CASRDRGTTYGYTF. The variable domain in full, with the rest retrieved from reference TRBV2 and TRBJ1-2, is EPEVTQTPSHQVTQMGQEVILRCVPISNHLYFYWYRQILGQKVEFLVSFYNNEISEKSEIFDDQFSVERPDGSNFTLKIRSTKLEDSAMYFCASRDRGTTYGYTFGSGTRLTVV.